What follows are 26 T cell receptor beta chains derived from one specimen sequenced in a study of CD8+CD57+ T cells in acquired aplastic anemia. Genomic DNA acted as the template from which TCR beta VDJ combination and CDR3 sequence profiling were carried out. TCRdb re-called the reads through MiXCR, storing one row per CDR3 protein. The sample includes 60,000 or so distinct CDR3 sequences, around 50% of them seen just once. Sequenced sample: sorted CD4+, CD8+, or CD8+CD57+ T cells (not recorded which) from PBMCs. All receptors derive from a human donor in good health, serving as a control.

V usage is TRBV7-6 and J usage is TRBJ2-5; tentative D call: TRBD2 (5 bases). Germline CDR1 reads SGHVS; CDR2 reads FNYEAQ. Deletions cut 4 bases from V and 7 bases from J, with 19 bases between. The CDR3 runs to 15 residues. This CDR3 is CASSSSGLLWRTQYF. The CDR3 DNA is TGTGCCAGCAGCTCCTCCGGACTCCTTTGGCGGACCCAGTACTTC.

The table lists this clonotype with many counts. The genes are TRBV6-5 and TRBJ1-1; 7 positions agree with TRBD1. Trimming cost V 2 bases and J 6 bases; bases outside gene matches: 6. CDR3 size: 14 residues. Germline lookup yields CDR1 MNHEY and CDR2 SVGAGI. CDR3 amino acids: CASSYGQVASEAFF. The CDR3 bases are TGTGCCAGCAGTTACGGACAGGTGGCCTCTGAAGCTTTCTTT.

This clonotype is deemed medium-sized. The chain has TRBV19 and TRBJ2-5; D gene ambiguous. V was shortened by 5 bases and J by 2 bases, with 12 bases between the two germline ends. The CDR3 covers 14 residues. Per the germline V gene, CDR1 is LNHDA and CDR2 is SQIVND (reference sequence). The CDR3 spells CASSAPGRQETQYF. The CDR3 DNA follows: TGTGCCAGTAGTGCCCCCGGTCGGCAAGAGACCCAGTACTTC. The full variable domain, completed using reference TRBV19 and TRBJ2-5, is DGGITQSPKYLFRKEGQNVTLSCEQNLNHDAMYWYRQDPGQGLRLIYYSQIVNDFQKGDIAEGYSVSREKKESFPLTVTSAQKNPTAFYLCASSAPGRQETQYFGPGTRLLVL.

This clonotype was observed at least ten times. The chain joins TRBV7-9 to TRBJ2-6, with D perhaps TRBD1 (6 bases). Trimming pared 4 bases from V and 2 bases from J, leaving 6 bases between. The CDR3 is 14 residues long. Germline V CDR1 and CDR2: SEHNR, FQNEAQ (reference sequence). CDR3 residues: CASSYRAGANVLTF. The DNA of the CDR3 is TGTGCCAGCAGCTACAGGGCTGGGGCCAACGTCCTGACTTTC. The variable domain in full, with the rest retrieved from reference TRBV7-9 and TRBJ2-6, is DTGVSQNPRHKITKRGQNVTFRCDPISEHNRLYWYRQTLGQGPEFLTYFQNEAQLEKSRLLSDRFSAERPKGSFSTLEIQRTEQGDSAMYLCASSYRAGANVLTFGAGSRLTVL.

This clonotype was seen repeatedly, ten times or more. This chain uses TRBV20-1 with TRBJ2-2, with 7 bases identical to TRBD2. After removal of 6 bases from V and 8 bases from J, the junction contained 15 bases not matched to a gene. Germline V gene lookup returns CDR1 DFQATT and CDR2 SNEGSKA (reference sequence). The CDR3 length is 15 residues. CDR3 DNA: TGCAGTGCCCCAAACGGGAGGTCTTTAGAGGGGGAGCTGTTTTTT. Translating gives CSAPNGRSLEGELFF.

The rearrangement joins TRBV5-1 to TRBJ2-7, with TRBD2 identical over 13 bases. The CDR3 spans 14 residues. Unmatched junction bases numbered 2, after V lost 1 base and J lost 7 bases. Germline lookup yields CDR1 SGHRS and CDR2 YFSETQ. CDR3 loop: CASSLTSGRAEQYF. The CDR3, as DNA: TGCGCCAGCAGCTTGACTAGCGGGAGGGCGGAGCAGTACTTC. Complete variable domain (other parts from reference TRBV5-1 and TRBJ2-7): KAGVTQTPRYLIKTRGQQVTLSCSPISGHRSVSWYQQTPGQGLQFLFEYFSETQRNKGNFPGRFSGRQFSNSRSEMNVSTLELGDSALYLCASSLTSGRAEQYFGPGTRLTVT.

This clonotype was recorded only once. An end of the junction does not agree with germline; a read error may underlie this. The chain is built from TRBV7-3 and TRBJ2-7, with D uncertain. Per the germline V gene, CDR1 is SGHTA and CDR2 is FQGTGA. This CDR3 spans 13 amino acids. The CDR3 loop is CASSQVGQYEQYF. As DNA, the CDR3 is TGCGCCAGCAGCCAAGTCGGGCAATACGAGCAGTACTTC.

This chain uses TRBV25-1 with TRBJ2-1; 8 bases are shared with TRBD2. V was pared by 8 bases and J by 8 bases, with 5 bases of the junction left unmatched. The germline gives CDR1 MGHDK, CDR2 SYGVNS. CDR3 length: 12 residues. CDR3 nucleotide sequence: TGTGCCAGCGGGACTAGTTTGCATGAGCAGTTCTTC. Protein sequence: CASGTSLHEQFF. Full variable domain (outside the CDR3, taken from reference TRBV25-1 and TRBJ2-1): EADIYQTPRYLVIGTGKKITLECSQTMGHDKMYWYQQDPGMELHLIHYSYGVNSTEKGDLSSESTVSRIRTEHFPLTLESARPSHTSQYLCASGTSLHEQFFGPGTRLTVL.

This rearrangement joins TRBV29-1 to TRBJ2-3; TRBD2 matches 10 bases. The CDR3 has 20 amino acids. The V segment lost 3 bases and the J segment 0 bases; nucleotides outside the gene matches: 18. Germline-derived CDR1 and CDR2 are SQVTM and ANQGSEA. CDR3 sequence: CSVDPRLAGLQAVSTDTQYF. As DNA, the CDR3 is TGCAGCGTTGACCCTCGACTAGCGGGCCTCCAGGCTGTGAGCACAGATACGCAGTATTTT.

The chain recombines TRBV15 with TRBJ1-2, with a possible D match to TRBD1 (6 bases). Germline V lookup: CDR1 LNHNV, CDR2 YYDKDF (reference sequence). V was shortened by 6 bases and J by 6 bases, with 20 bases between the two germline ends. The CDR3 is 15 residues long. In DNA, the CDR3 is TGTGCCACCAGTGACGTTACAGGGTGCCGGGATGGCTACACCTTC. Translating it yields CATSDVTGCRDGYTF.

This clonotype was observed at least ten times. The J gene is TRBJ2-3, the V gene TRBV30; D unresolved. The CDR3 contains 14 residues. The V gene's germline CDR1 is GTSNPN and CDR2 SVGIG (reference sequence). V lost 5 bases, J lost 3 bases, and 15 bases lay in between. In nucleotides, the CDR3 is TGTGCCTGGGGACCGAAGGTAGCAACAGATACGCAGTATTTT. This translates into CAWGPKVATDTQYF.

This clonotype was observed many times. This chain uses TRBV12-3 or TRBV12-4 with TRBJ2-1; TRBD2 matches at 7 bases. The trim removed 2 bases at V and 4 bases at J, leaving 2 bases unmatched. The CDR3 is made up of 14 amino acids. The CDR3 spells CASSLRTSYNEQFF. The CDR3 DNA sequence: TGTGCCAGCAGTTTAAGGACTAGTTACAATGAGCAGTTCTTC.

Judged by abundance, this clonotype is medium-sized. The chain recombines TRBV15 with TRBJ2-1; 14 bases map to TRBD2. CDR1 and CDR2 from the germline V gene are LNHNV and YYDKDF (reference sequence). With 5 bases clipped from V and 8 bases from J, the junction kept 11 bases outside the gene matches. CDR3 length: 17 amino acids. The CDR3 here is CATSVRLAGGRGDEQFF. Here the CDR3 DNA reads TGTGCCACCAGCGTGAGACTAGCGGGAGGGCGGGGCGATGAGCAGTTCTTC.

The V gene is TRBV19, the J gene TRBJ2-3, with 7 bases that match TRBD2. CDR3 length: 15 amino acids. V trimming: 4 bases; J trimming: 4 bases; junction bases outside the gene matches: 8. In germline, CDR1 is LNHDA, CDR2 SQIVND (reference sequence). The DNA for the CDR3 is TGTGCCAGTAGTACTTTGGCGGGAGCCCCAGATACGCAGTATTTT. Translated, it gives CASSTLAGAPDTQYF.

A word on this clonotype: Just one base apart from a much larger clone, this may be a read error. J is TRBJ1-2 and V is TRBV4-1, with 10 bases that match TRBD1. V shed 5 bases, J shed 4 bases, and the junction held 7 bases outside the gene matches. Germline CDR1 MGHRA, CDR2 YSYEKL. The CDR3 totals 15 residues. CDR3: CASSVRTGGSYGYTF. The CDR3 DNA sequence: TGCGCCAGCAGCGTTCGGACAGGGGGAAGCTATGGCTACACCTTC.

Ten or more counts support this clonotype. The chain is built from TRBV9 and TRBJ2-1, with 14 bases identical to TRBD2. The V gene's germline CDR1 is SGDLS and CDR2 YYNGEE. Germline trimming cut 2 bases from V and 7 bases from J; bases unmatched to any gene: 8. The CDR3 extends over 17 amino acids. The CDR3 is CASSVAPTSGGVNEQFF. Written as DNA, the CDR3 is TGTGCCAGCAGCGTTGCACCGACTAGCGGGGGGGTAAATGAGCAGTTCTTC.

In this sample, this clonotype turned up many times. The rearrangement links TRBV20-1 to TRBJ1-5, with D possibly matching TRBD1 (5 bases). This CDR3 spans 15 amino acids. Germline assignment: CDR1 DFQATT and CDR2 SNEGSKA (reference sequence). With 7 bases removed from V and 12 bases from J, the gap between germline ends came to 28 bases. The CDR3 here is CSVREAGGNIRVQHF. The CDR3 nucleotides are TGCAGTGTGAGGGAGGCGGGGGGTAATATTAGAGTCCAGCATTTT.

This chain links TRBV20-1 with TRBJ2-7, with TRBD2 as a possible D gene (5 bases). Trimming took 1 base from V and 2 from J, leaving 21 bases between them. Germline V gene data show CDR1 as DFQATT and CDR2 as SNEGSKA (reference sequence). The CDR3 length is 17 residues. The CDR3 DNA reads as TGCAGTGCTAGAGGACTCTCTAGGTCTCTGAGGGCCTACGAGCAGTACTTC. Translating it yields CSARGLSRSLRAYEQYF.

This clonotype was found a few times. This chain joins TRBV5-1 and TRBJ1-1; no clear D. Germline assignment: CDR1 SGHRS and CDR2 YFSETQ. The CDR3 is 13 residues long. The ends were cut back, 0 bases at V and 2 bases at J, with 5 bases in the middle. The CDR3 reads CASSLETNTEAFF. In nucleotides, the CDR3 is TGCGCCAGCAGCTTGGAAACTAACACTGAAGCTTTCTTT.

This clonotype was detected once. The CDR3 DNA follows: TGTGCCAGCAGCTTGGCGGGCGGATTGCAGTTCTTC. The encoded protein is CASSLAGGLQFF. V is TRBV5-4 and J is TRBJ2-1, with no clear D. The CDR3 runs to 12 residues. CDR1 is SGHNT and CDR2 is YYREEE in the germline V gene (reference sequence). Trimming left V 0 bases short and J 12 bases short, with 10 bases between.

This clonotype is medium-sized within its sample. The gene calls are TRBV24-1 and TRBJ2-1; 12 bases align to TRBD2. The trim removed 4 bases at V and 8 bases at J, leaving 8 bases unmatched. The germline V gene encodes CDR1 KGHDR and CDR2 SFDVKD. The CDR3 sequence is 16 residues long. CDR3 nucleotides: TGTGCCACCAGTGACCGGACTAGCGGGGTGATCGATGAGCAGTTCTTC. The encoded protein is CATSDRTSGVIDEQFF.

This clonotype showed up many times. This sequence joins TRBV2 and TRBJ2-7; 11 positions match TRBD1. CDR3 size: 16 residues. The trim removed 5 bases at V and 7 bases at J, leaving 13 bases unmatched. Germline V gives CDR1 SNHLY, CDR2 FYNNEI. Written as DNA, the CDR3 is TGTGCCAGCAGTCCCCCCGGGGACAGGGGGGTTGGGGAGCAGTACTTC. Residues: CASSPPGDRGVGEQYF.

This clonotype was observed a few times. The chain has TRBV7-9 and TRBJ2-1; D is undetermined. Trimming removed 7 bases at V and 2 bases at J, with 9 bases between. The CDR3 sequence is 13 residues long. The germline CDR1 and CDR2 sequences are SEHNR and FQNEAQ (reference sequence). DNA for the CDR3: TGTGCCAGCACCTCTGCAGCCTACAATGAGCAGTTCTTC. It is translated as CASTSAAYNEQFF.

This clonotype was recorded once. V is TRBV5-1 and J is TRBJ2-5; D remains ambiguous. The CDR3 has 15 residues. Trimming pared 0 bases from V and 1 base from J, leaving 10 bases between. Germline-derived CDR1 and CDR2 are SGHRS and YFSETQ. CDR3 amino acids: CASSLAFGAQETQYF. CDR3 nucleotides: TGCGCCAGCAGCTTGGCTTTCGGAGCCCAAGAGACCCAGTACTTC. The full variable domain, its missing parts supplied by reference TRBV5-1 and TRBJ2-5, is KAGVTQTPRYLIKTRGQQVTLSCSPISGHRSVSWYQQTPGQGLQFLFEYFSETQRNKGNFPGRFSGRQFSNSRSEMNVSTLELGDSALYLCASSLAFGAQETQYFGPGTRLLVL.

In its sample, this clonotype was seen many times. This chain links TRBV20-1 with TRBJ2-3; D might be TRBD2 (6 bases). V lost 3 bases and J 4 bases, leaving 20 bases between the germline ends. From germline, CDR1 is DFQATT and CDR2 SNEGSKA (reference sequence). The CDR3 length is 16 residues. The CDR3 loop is CSASLRKGAGPDTQYF. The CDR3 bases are TGCAGTGCTAGTCTCCGAAAGGGAGCGGGTCCAGATACGCAGTATTTT.

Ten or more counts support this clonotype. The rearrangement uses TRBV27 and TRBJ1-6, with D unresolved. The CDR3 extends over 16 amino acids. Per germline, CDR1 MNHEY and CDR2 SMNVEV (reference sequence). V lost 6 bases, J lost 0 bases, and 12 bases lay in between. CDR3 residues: CASRARQSSYNSPLHF. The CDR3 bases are TGTGCCAGCAGGGCACGGCAGAGCTCCTATAATTCACCCCTCCACTTT.